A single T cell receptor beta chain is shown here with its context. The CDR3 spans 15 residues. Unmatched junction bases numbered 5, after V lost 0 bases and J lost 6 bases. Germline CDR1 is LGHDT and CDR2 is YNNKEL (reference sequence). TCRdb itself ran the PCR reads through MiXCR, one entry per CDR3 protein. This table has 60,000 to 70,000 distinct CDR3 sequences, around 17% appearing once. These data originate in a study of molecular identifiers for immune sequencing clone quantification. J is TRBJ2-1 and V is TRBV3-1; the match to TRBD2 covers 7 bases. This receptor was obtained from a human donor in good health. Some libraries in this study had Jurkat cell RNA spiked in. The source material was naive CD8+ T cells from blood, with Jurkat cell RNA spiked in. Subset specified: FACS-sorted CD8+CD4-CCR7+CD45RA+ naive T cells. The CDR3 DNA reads TGTGCCAGCAGCCAAGATCCGAGCGGGACCAATGAGCAGTTCTTC. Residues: CASSQDPSGTNEQFF.